This TCR beta chain stems from a study of Graves' ophthalmopathy and Graves' hyperthyroidism. About the research overall: Peripheral blood was gathered at the point of initial diagnosis, before any treatment started.

This clonotype has a count of ten or more. CDR3 regions of TCR beta were amplified from RNA transcripts. The workflow started with a first-round RT-PCR run with HTBI primers and then moved on to a second-round multiplex PCR. From the multiplex PCR reads, TCRdb called clonotypes with MiXCR, one entry per CDR3 protein. This table holds hundreds of thousands of distinct CDR3 sequences, 22% found once. Stable hyperthyroidism meant no ophthalmopathy within 18 months of follow-up. Hyperthyroidism in these 18- to 65-year-old patients was newly diagnosed, lasting under 2 months. The diagnosis was founded upon clinical symptoms, serum thyroxine, TRAb, thyroid ultrasound and orbital computed tomography. Sequencing was performed on peripheral blood. This receptor was obtained from a woman aged 18-29 years with stable Graves' hyperthyroidism. Some clones in this sample may be carry-over from other donors' samples.

This chain's CDR3 is CASRRQGPNMGYGYTF. The CDR3 bases are TGTGCCAGCCGCAGGCAGGGCCCCAACATGGGCTATGGCTACACCTTC. The chain couples TRBV28 to TRBJ1-2; perhaps TRBD1 as D (5 bases). Germline CDR1 reads MDHEN; CDR2 reads SYDVKM. The V end was cut by 8 bases, the J end by 4 bases, with 23 bases between. This CDR3 spans 16 amino acids.